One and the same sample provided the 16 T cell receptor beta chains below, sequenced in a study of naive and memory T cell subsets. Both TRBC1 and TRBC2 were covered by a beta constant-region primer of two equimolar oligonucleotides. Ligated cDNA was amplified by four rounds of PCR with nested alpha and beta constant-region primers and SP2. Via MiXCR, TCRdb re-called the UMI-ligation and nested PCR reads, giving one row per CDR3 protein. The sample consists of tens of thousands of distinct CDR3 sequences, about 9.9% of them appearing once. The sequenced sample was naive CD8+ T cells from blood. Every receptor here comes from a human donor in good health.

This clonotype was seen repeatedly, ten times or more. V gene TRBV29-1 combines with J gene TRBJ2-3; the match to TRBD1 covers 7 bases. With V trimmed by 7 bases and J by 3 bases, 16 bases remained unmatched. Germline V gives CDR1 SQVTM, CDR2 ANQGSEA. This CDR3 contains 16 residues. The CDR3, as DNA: TGCAGCGCTACGGCCAGGCGACAGGGCGCAACAGATACGCAGTATTTT. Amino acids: CSATARRQGATDTQYF.

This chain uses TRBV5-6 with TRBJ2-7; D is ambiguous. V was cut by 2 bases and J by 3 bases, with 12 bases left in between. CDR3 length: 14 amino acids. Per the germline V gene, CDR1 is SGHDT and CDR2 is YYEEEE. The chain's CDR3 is CASSLSRILYEQYF. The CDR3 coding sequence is TGTGCCAGCAGCTTATCCAGGATCCTCTACGAGCAGTACTTC.

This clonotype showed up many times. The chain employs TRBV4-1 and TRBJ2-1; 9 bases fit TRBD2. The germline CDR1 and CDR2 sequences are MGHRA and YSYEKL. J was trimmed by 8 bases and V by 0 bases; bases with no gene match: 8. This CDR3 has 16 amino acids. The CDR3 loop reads CASSQESLAGRDEQFF. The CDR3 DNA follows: TGCGCCAGCAGCCAAGAAAGTCTAGCGGGACGGGATGAGCAGTTCTTC.

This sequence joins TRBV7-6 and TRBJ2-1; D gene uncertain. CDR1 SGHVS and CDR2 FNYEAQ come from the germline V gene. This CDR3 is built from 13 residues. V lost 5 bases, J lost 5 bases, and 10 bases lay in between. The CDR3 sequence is CASSTGPDNEQFF. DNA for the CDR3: TGTGCCAGCAGCACCGGGCCGGACAATGAGCAGTTCTTC. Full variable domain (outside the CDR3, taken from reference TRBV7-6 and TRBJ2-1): GAGVSQSPRYKVTKRGQDVALRCDPISGHVSLYWYRQALGQGPEFLTYFNYEAQQDKSGLPNDRFSAERPEGSISTLTIQRTEQRDSAMYRCASSTGPDNEQFFGPGTRLTVL.

In DNA, the CDR3 is TGCAGCGTTGAGACAGGGACCACCGGGGAGCTGTTTTTT. As protein: CSVETGTTGELFF. This chain links TRBV29-1 with TRBJ2-2; 7 bases match TRBD1. CDR1 is SQVTM and CDR2 is ANQGSEA in the germline V gene. Trimming cost V 3 bases and J 4 bases; bases outside gene matches: 2. The CDR3 is made up of 13 amino acids.

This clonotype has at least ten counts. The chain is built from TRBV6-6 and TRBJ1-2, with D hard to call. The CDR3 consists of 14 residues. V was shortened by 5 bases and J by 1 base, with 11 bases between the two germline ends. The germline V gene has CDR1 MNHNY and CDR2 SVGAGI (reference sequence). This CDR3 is CASSLTQVNYGYTF. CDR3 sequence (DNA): TGTGCCAGCAGTCTAACCCAGGTTAACTATGGCTACACCTTC.

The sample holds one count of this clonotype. This CDR3 reads CASSFGRSGEQYF. In DNA form, the CDR3 reads TGTGCCAGCAGTTTTGGACGTTCGGGGGAGCAGTACTTC. The chain carries TRBV2 and TRBJ2-7, with D perhaps TRBD2 (5 bases). The V end lost 5 bases, the J end lost 7 bases, and 15 bases lay between the germline ends. The CDR3 runs 13 residues. CDR1 and CDR2 from the germline V gene are SNHLY and FYNNEI. Looking up the rest from reference TRBV2 and TRBJ2-7 gives the full variable domain: EPEVTQTPSHQVTQMGQEVILRCVPISNHLYFYWYRQILGQKVEFLVSFYNNEISEKSEIFDDQFSVERPDGSNFTLKIRSTKLEDSAMYFCASSFGRSGEQYFGPGTRLTVT.

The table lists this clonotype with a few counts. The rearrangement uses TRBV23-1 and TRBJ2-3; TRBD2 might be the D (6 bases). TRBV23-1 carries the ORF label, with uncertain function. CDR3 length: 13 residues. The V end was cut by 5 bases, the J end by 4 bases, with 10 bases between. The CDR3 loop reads CASSRDWADTQYF. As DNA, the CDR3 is TGCGCCAGCAGTAGGGACTGGGCAGATACGCAGTATTTT.

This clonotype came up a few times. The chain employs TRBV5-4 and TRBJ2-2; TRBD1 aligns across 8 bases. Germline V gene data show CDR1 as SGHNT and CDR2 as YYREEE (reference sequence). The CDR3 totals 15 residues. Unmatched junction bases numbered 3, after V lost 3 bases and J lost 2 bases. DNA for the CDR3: TGTGCCAGCAGCTACAGGGGGGCTAACACCGGGGAGCTGTTTTTT. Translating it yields CASSYRGANTGELFF.

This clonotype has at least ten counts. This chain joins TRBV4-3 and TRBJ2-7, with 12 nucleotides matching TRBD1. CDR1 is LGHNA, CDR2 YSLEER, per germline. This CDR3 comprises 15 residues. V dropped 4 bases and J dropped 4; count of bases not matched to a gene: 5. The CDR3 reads CASSRGQGAGYEQYF. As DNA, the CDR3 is TGCGCCAGCAGCCGGGGACAGGGGGCGGGGTACGAGCAGTACTTC.

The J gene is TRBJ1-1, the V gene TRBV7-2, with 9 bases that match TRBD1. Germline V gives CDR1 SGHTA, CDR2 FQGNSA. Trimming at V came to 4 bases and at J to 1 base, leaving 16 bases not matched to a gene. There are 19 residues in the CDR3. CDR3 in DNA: TGTGCCAGCAGCTCAAATCCCGGGACAGGGCGGTTTTGGAACACTGAAGCTTTCTTT. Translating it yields CASSSNPGTGRFWNTEAFF.

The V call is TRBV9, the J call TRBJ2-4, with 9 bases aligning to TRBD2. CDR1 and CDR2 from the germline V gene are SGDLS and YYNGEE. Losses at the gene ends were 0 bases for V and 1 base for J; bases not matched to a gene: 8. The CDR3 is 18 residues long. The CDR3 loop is CASSVAVAGESAKNIQYF. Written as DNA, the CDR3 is TGTGCCAGCAGCGTAGCAGTAGCGGGAGAGTCGGCCAAAAACATTCAGTACTTC.

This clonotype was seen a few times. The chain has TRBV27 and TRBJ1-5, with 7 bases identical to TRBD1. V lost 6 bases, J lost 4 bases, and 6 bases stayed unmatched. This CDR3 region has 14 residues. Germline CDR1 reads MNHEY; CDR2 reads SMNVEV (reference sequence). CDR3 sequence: CASRVQGLNQPQHF. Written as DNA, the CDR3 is TGTGCCAGCAGGGTACAGGGGCTAAATCAGCCCCAGCATTTT.

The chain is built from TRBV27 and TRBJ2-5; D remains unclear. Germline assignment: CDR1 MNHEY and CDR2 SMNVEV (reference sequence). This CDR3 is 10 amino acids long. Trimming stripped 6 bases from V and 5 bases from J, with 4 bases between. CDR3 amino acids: CASRGETQYF. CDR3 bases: TGTGCCAGCAGGGGGGAGACCCAGTACTTC.

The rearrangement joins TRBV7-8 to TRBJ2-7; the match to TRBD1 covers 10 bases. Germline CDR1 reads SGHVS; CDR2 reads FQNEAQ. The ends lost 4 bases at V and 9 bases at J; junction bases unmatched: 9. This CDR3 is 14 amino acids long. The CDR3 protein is CASSSGQGSLAQYF. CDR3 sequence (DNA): TGTGCCAGCAGCTCGGGACAGGGGAGTCTGGCGCAGTACTTC.

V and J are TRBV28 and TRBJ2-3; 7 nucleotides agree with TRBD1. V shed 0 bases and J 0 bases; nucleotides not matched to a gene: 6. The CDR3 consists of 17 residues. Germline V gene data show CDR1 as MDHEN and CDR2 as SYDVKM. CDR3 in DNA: TGTGCCAGCAGTTTATGGGGGACAGCGACTAGCACAGATACGCAGTATTTT. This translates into CASSLWGTATSTDTQYF.